Presented here are 23 T cell receptor beta chains from one specimen sequenced in a study of cytomegalovirus exposure and HLA in healthy donors. 13 Jbeta primers and 60 Vbeta primers were used for the PCR. Clones were sequenced by immunoSEQ multiplex PCR, and TCRdb holds only the in-frame ones, with some missing. The table includes roughly 100,000 clones, around three quarters detected once. Sequencing input: PBMCs. Every receptor here comes from a woman aged 45-60 years in good health and CMV-seropositive.

The chain recombines TRBV5-1 with TRBJ2-7; D is undetermined. With 0 bases removed from V and 3 bases from J, the gap between germline ends came to 10 bases. Germline V CDR1 and CDR2: SGHRS, YFSETQ. CDR3 length: 14 amino acids. CDR3 bases: TGCGCCAGCAGCTTGGACATCGAACGCTACGAGCAGTACTTC. Translated: CASSLDIERYEQYF.

V and J are TRBV30 and TRBJ1-1; the D is unclear. V dropped 0 bases and J dropped 2 bases, with 13 bases sitting between them. Germline V lookup: CDR1 GTSNPN, CDR2 SVGIG (reference sequence). The CDR3 consists of 15 residues. The chain's CDR3 is CAWSVRWEINTEAFF. The CDR3 coding sequence is TGTGCCTGGAGTGTACGTTGGGAGATCAACACTGAAGCTTTCTTT.

V usage is TRBV30 and J usage is TRBJ2-1; the match to TRBD2 covers 7 bases. This CDR3 spans 13 amino acids. CDR1 is GTSNPN, CDR2 SVGIG, per germline (reference sequence). Trimming removed 7 bases from V and 3 bases from J; junction bases left unmatched: 6. The CDR3, as DNA: TGTGCCTCGGGGACTACAAGCTACAATGAGCAGTTCTTC. Translation gives CASGTTSYNEQFF.

In its sample, this clone was seen a few times. The rearrangement joins TRBV7-6 to TRBJ2-1, with 7 nucleotides matching TRBD2. This CDR3 comprises 12 residues. The germline V gene encodes CDR1 SGHVS and CDR2 FNYEAQ. V gave up 0 bases and J gave up 12 bases; unmatched junction bases: 2. CDR3 in amino acids: CASSLATGGQFF. The CDR3 coding sequence is TGTGCCAGCAGCTTAGCGACGGGGGGGCAGTTCTTC.

V is TRBV6-5 and J is TRBJ1-2, with no clear D. The CDR3 sequence is 12 residues long. Trimming shortened V by 6 bases and J by 0 bases, and 5 bases separated the two germline ends. Germline CDR1 is MNHEY and CDR2 is SVGAGI. CDR3 loop: CASRVANYGYTF. The CDR3, as DNA: TGTGCCAGCAGAGTAGCTAACTATGGCTACACCTTC.

J is TRBJ2-2 and V is TRBV9; 8 bases fit TRBD1. CDR3 size: 16 residues. CDR1 is SGDLS, CDR2 YYNGEE, per germline. V trimming: 5 bases; J trimming: 0 bases; junction bases outside the gene matches: 6. The CDR3 DNA reads as TGTGCCAGCAGTGACAGGGGCCGAACGAACACCGGGGAGCTGTTTTTT. It encodes CASSDRGRTNTGELFF.

The chain is built from TRBV19 and TRBJ2-2, with D possibly being TRBD2 (6 bases). Germline CDR1 is LNHDA and CDR2 is SQIVND (reference sequence). This CDR3 is 14 amino acids long. V gave up 6 bases and J gave up 5 bases, with 13 bases separating them. CDR3 residues: CASSSGRGTGELFF. DNA of the CDR3: TGTGCCAGTAGCTCCGGGCGGGGAACCGGGGAGCTGTTTTTT.

The chain has TRBV5-1 and TRBJ2-1; D uncertain. Germline V gene sequence: CDR1 SGHRS, CDR2 YFSETQ. This CDR3 is 14 amino acids long. Trimming left V 0 bases short and J 6 bases short, with 10 bases between. The CDR3 bases are TGCGCCAGCAGCTTGGAAAGGCAGGCCAATGAGCAGTTCTTC. Protein product: CASSLERQANEQFF.

The V call is TRBV9, the J call TRBJ2-1, with D possibly TRBD2 on 6 matching bases. Trimming stripped 0 bases from V and 0 bases from J, with 7 bases between. There are 15 residues in the CDR3. Per germline, CDR1 SGDLS and CDR2 YYNGEE. CDR3 sequence (DNA): TGTGCCAGCAGCGTAGCGGGGGACTCCTACAATGAGCAGTTCTTC. The encoded protein is CASSVAGDSYNEQFF.

The gene calls are TRBV6-1 and TRBJ2-7, with D perhaps TRBD1 (6 bases). Germline CDR1 is MNHNS and CDR2 is SASEGT. The CDR3 covers 12 residues. The ends were cut back, 6 bases at V and 3 bases at J, with 9 bases in the middle. This CDR3 is CASRQGGYEQYF. CDR3 sequence (DNA): TGTGCCAGCAGACAGGGTGGCTACGAGCAGTACTTC.

This chain uses TRBV25-1 with TRBJ1-2; D is unclear. Per the germline V gene, CDR1 is MGHDK and CDR2 is SYGVNS. The V end was cut by 1 base, the J end by 1 base, with 4 bases between. The CDR3 spans 13 residues. DNA of the CDR3: TGTGCCAGCAGTGAATTCGGTAACTATGGCTACACCTTC. This translates into CASSEFGNYGYTF.

The table lists this clone with a count of one. CDR3 residues: CASSLYQAGELFF. The CDR3 coding sequence is TGTGCCAGCAGCCTATATCAAGCGGGGGAGCTGTTTTTT. V is TRBV7-9 and J is TRBJ2-2; D uncertain. The CDR3 runs to 13 residues. The germline V gene has CDR1 SEHNR and CDR2 FQNEAQ (reference sequence). The ends were cut back, 5 bases at V and 8 bases at J, with 12 bases in the middle.

Here the CDR3 reads CASSLVLGGVPDTQYF. Here the CDR3 DNA reads TGTGCCAGCAGCTTAGTTCTAGGGGGGGTTCCAGATACGCAGTATTTT. The V and J genes are TRBV11-3 and TRBJ2-3, with D possibly matching TRBD2 (7 bases). This CDR3 is 16 amino acids long. Germline V gene sequence: CDR1 SGHNT, CDR2 YENEEA. V lost 1 base and J lost 4, with 15 bases in between.

The chain joins TRBV7-2 to TRBJ2-1; 9 nucleotides agree with TRBD2. Unmatched junction bases numbered 12, after V lost 5 bases and J lost 7 bases. CDR1 SGHTA and CDR2 FQGNSA come from the germline V gene. The CDR3 consists of 16 residues. The CDR3 loop reads CASSPIGGGAGNEQFF. Written as DNA, the CDR3 is TGTGCCAGCAGCCCCATAGGCGGGGGGGCTGGGAATGAGCAGTTCTTC.

J is TRBJ2-7 and V is TRBV4-1, with a tentative D call TRBD1 (6 bases). The CDR3 totals 15 residues. V lost 2 bases, J lost 3 bases, and 14 bases lay in between. From germline, CDR1 is MGHRA and CDR2 YSYEKL. The CDR3 here is CASSQKADSNYEQYF. The CDR3 coding sequence is TGCGCCAGCAGCCAAAAAGCGGACAGTAACTACGAGCAGTACTTC.

This clone has just a few counts. The chain is built from TRBV7-3 and TRBJ1-1; 9 positions agree with TRBD1. V gave up 8 bases and J gave up 4 bases; unmatched junction bases: 8. Germline assignment: CDR1 SGHTA and CDR2 FQGTGA. The CDR3 contains 14 residues. The CDR3 region has the DNA TGTGCCAGCCTATTACAGGGGGCGACCACTGAAGCTTTCTTT. As protein: CASLLQGATTEAFF. Using reference TRBV7-3 and TRBJ1-1 for the parts outside the CDR3, the full variable domain is GAGVSQTPSNKVTEKGKYVELRCDPISGHTALYWYRQSLGQGPEFLIYFQGTGAADDSGLPNDRFFAVRPEGSVSTLKIQRTERGDSAVYLCASLLQGATTEAFFGQGTRLTVV.

The chain couples TRBV5-1 to TRBJ2-7; TRBD1 aligns across 10 bases. Per the germline V gene, CDR1 is SGHRS and CDR2 is YFSETQ. The V gene end was trimmed by 4 bases and the J gene end by 2 bases; junction bases not matched to a gene: 3. This CDR3 has 14 residues. The CDR3 sequence: CASSGTGEAYEQYF. The CDR3 DNA follows: TGCGCCAGCAGCGGGACAGGGGAAGCCTACGAGCAGTACTTC.

The CDR3 loop reads CASSEWSGANTGELFF. DNA for the CDR3: TGTGCCAGCAGTGAATGGTCAGGGGCGAACACCGGGGAGCTGTTTTTT. The V and J genes are TRBV25-1 and TRBJ2-2, with a weak D call TRBD1 (6 bases). The CDR3 is made up of 16 amino acids. V gave up 1 base and J gave up 0 bases, with 9 bases separating them. The germline V gene encodes CDR1 MGHDK and CDR2 SYGVNS.

The rearrangement uses TRBV11-3 and TRBJ2-7; 7 bases are shared with TRBD2. Germline CDR1 is SGHNT and CDR2 is YENEEA. CDR3 length: 12 amino acids. V was pared by 5 bases and J by 5 bases, with 3 bases of the junction left unmatched. CDR3 in amino acids: CASSRGVHEQYF. The CDR3 DNA sequence: TGTGCCAGCAGCCGGGGGGTTCACGAGCAGTACTTC.

The CDR3 reads CASSPVRGGGPMGQPQHF. The CDR3, as DNA: TGTGCCAGTAGCCCGGTTCGGGGAGGCGGACCCATGGGTCAGCCCCAGCATTTT. The V gene is TRBV19, the J gene TRBJ1-5; D is unclear. The CDR3 loop spans 18 amino acids. In germline, CDR1 is LNHDA, CDR2 SQIVND (reference sequence). V shed 6 bases and J shed 6 bases, with 27 bases lying between them.

The gene calls are TRBV5-1 and TRBJ1-4, with D perhaps TRBD1 (6 bases). The germline CDR1 and CDR2 sequences are SGHRS and YFSETQ. Trimming took off 0 bases at V and 8 bases at J, with 14 bases between the two ends. CDR3 size: 15 residues. The CDR3 is CASSLEGRGEEKLFF. In DNA form, the CDR3 reads TGCGCCAGCAGCTTGGAGGGCAGGGGAGAAGAAAAACTGTTTTTT.

The genes are TRBV7-9 and TRBJ2-7; 10 bases are shared with TRBD1. In germline, CDR1 is SEHNR, CDR2 FQNEAQ (reference sequence). The CDR3 is made up of 14 amino acids. Unmatched junction bases numbered 8, after V lost 5 bases and J lost 7 bases. The chain's CDR3 is CASSPRQGAGEQYF. For the CDR3, the DNA is TGTGCCAGCAGCCCGCGACAGGGGGCAGGGGAGCAGTACTTC.

V is TRBV11-2 and J is TRBJ1-3, with a possible D match to TRBD1 (5 bases). With 2 bases removed from V and 0 bases from J, the gap between germline ends came to 11 bases. This CDR3 spans 16 amino acids. The germline V gene encodes CDR1 SGHAT and CDR2 FQNNGV. The CDR3 coding sequence is TGTGCCAGCAGCTTAAGCAGGGCGTACTCTGGAAACACCATATATTTT. Protein: CASSLSRAYSGNTIYF. Complete variable domain (other parts from reference TRBV11-2 and TRBJ1-3): EAGVAQSPRYKIIEKRQSVAFWCNPISGHATLYWYQQILGQGPKLLIQFQNNGVVDDSQLPKDRFSAERLKGVDSTLKIQPAKLEDSAVYLCASSLSRAYSGNTIYFGEGSWLTVV.